This entry concerns a single T cell receptor (beta chain). Its antigen is not identified. Trimming removed 2 bases from V and 3 bases from J, with 24 bases in between. The CDR3 covers 19 residues. Germline loops: CDR1 WSHSY, CDR2 SAAADI. This sample is drawn from a study of cytomegalovirus exposure and HLA in healthy donors. About the research overall: An earlier analysis found some 100 million unique TCR beta sequences from about 190 million T cells.

PCR primers comprised 60 Vbeta and 13 Jbeta primers. Generated by immunoSEQ multiplex PCR, the TCRdb table keeps only in-frame clones and is missing some. The sample carries nearly 110,000 clones, 77% recorded once. Overall study findings and caveats: In a later analysis, the majority of CMV-associated beta chains seemingly showed HLA restriction. A few V segments could not be told apart, such as TRBV6-2 and TRBV6-3, and were left out. In a later analysis, TCR beta V- and J-gene trimming was associated with a missense DCLRE1C variant.

The sample consisted of PBMCs. V gene TRBV10-2 combines with J gene TRBJ2-3; D is perhaps TRBD1 (9 bases). The source is a male donor in good health and CMV-seronegative. In DNA form, the CDR3 reads TGCGCCAGCAGTGAGCGGGGACAGGGCAGACGGGAGGGTACAGATACGCAGTATTTT. As protein: CASSERGQGRREGTDTQYF.